The T cell receptor beta chain under discussion was sequenced for a study of T cell repertoires in cytomegalovirus infection. Regarding the study as a whole: Predominance within the ex vivo response was attributable to HLA-C-restricted CMV-specific TCR beta clonotypes.

TCRdb called the reads again in MiXCR, with one record for every CDR3 protein. The sample shows hundreds of thousands of distinct CDR3 sequences, roughly 17% of them seen only once. This clonotype was observed at least ten times. Its antigen remains unknown. This CDR3 region has 15 residues. V was pared by 5 bases and J by 1 base, with 14 bases between. Per the germline V gene, CDR1 is MNHEY and CDR2 is SVGAGI. The source material was PBMCs. The chain uses TRBV6-5 and TRBJ1-1; TRBD1 is a possible D gene (5 bases). The receptor was isolated from a human donor in good health (CMV status not recorded). Some clones in this sample may be carry-over from other donors' samples. The CDR3 DNA is TGTGCCAGCAGTACAACAGGCGCCGGGAACACTGAAGCTTTCTTT. This encodes CASSTTGAGNTEAFF.